The following is a TCR beta chain sequence with its context. The authors' processing: Nucleated cell number was recorded as an estimate derived from reference gene primer amplification. Assay: immunoSEQ multiplex PCR; the TCRdb copy retains only in-frame clones and omits some. V and J calls and clone size come straight from that table; D and trimming were deduced from the DNA. The repertoire holds a few hundred thousand clones, with roughly 90% as singletons. Germline V CDR1 and CDR2: MDHEN, SYDVKM. Unmatched junction bases numbered 10, after V lost 5 bases and J lost 7 bases. The CDR3 has 15 residues. This sample was included in a study of blood T cell repertoires in COVID-19.

Specimen: PBMCs or T cells enriched from blood (not recorded which). The TCR comes from a woman aged 25 to 39 who had recovered from COVID-19. This chain connects TRBV28 to TRBJ1-2; 10 nucleotides agree with TRBD1. As DNA, the CDR3 is TGTGCCAGCAGTACCGACAGGGGGCGACTTAGTGGCTACACCTTC. The encoded protein is CASSTDRGRLSGYTF.